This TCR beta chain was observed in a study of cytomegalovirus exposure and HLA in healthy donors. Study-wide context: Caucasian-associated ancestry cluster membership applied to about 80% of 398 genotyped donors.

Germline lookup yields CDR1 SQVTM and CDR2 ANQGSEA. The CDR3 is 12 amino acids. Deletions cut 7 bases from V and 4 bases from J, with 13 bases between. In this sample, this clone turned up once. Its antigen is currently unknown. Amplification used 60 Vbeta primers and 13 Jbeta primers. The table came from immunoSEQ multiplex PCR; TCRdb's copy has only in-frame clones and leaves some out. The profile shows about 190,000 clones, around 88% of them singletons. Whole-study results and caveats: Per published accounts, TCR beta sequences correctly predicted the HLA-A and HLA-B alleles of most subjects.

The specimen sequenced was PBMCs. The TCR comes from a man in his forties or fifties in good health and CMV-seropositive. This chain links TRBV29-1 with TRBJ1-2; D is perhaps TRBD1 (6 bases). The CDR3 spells CSAGQTLYGYTF. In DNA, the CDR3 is TGCAGCGCCGGACAGACTCTCTATGGCTACACCTTC.